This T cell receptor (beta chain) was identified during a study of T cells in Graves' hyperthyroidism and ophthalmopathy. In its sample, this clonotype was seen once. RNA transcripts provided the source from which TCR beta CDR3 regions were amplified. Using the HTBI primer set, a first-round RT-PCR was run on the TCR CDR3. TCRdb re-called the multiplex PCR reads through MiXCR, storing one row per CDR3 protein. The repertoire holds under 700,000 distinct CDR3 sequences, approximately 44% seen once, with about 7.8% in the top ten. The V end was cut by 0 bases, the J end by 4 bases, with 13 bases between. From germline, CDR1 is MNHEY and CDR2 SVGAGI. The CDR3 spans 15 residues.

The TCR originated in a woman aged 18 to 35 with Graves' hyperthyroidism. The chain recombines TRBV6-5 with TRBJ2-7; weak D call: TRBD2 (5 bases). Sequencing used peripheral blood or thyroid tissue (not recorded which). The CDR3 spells CASSYSRGSGYEQYF. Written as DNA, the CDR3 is TGTGCCAGCAGTTACTCGAGAGGGAGTGGGTACGAGCAGTACTTC.